This TCR beta chain was found in a study of post-analysis software for immune sequencing data. Background on the study: Recorded disease courses covered relapsing-remitting, secondary progressive and progressive-relapsing multiple sclerosis. Some patients had no subtype annotation.

The germline gives CDR1 MGHDK, CDR2 SYGVNS. The CDR3 has 14 residues. V lost 2 bases and J lost 5, with 12 bases in between. This clonotype appeared a few times. Its antigen is still unknown. TCR beta libraries were prepared from cDNA with unique molecular identifiers. One entry per CDR3 protein, called by TCRdb with MiXCR from the PCR reads. Seen here are 650,000 to 850,000 distinct CDR3 sequences, roughly 50% observed once, and the top ten hold approximately 4.3%. Study findings and constraints: In multiple sclerosis, normalized Chao1 diversity was significantly below that of controls. Five TRBV segments, TRBV5-6, TRBV5-1 and TRBV20-1 among them, were found more frequent in patients than controls.

This chain joins TRBV25-1 and TRBJ1-2, with a weak D call TRBD1 (6 bases). Sequenced sample: blood. This receptor was taken from a girl aged 10 to 17 with multiple sclerosis. In DNA form, the CDR3 reads TGTGCCAGCAGTGAAGGGGGGGCAGGGTATGGCTACACCTTC. This gives the protein CASSEGGAGYGYTF.